This entry concerns a single T cell receptor beta chain. What it recognizes is unknown. Sample time point: healthy volunteer bleed at 2 weeks. Blood, whole and unfractionated, served as the source for total RNA extraction. The data originate from a study of human T cells and chemical hapten exposure. Notes on the study in general: The study found that DPC sensitization did not change TCRs above 1 in 1000 frequency.

The CDR3 length is 16 residues. In germline, CDR1 is SGHAT, CDR2 FQDESV (reference sequence). With 1 base removed from V and 3 bases from J, the gap between germline ends came to 16 bases. MiXCR was run by TCRdb on the RACE reads, yielding one entry per CDR3 protein. The sample has some 93,000 distinct CDR3 sequences; about 8.7% are singletons. The sample taken for sequencing was whole blood. V usage is TRBV11-1 and J usage is TRBJ2-7, with D possibly called TRBD1 or TRBD2 (6 bases each). This receptor was taken from a female donor in good health. Some clones in this sample may be carry-over from other donors' samples. The CDR3 here is CASSLDGGRRLYEQYF. As DNA, the CDR3 is TGTGCCAGCAGCTTAGATGGGGGGCGAAGACTCTACGAGCAGTACTTC.